The clone carrying this T cell receptor beta chain was detected once. The antigen is undetermined. Researchers ran the PCR with 60 Vbeta and 13 Jbeta primers. Libraries were prepared by immunoSEQ multiplex PCR; TCRdb keeps only in-frame clonotypes and omits some of them. The sample yields some 85,000 clones, approximately 71% seen once. Trimming removed 5 bases from V and 6 bases from J; junction bases left unmatched: 8. CDR1 and CDR2 (germline): SGHAT, FQNNGV. The CDR3 loop spans 14 amino acids. The sample is drawn from a study of cytomegalovirus exposure and HLA in healthy donors. Looking at the study overall: Out of about 180 million T cells, an earlier analysis found roughly 110 million unique TCR beta sequences in total. Findings of the study overall: The CMV antigen specificity of a few CMV-associated chains was confirmed through in vitro analysis.

The receptor comes from a man aged 25 to 40 in good health and CMV-seronegative. V usage is TRBV11-2 and J usage is TRBJ1-2, with TRBD1 identical over 8 bases. Sequenced sample: PBMCs. CDR3 DNA sequence: TGTGCCAGCAGCGAGAACAGGGGGAAGGATGGCTACACCTTC. Protein: CASSENRGKDGYTF.